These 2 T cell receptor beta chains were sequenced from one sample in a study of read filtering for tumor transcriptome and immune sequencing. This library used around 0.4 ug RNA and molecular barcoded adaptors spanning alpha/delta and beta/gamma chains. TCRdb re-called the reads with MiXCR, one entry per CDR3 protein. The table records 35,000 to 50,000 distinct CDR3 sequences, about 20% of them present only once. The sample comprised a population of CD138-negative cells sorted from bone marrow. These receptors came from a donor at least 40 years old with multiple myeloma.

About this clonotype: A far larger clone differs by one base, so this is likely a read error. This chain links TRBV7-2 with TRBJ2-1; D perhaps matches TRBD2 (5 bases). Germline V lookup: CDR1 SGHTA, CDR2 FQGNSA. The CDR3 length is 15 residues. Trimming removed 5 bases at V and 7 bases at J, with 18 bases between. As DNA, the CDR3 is TGTGCCAGCAGCCGGGCCGGGGTAGGCCTTAATGAGCAGTTCTTC. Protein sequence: CASSRAGVGLNEQFF.

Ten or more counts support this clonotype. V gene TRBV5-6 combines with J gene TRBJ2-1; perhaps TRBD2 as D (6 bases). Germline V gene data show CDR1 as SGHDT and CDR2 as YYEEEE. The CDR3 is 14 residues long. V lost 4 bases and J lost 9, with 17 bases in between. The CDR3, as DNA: TGTGCCAGCAGCGTAACCGGGAGAGCGGTTGAGCAGTTCTTC. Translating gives CASSVTGRAVEQFF.